This TCR beta chain was captured in a study of cytomegalovirus exposure and HLA in healthy donors. The CDR3 consists of 15 residues. V was shortened by 5 bases and J by 1 base, with 14 bases between the two germline ends. Germline CDR1 and CDR2: SGHTA and FQGNSA. It was with 60 Vbeta and 13 Jbeta primers that the PCR ran. Assay: immunoSEQ multiplex PCR; the TCRdb copy retains only in-frame clones and omits some. The table has around 140,000 clones, 82% seen once. Study-level points and caveats: Altogether, 160 or so TCR beta chains were recorded as cytomegalovirus-associated.

In the case of this clone: Its target is not known.

Source material: PBMCs. This clonotype originated in a woman aged 45-59 years in good health and CMV-seropositive. This chain uses TRBV7-2 with TRBJ1-2; D is perhaps TRBD1 (5 bases). This CDR3 is CASSPNTGSNYGYTF. DNA of the CDR3: TGTGCCAGCAGCCCGAACACAGGAAGTAACTATGGCTACACCTTC.